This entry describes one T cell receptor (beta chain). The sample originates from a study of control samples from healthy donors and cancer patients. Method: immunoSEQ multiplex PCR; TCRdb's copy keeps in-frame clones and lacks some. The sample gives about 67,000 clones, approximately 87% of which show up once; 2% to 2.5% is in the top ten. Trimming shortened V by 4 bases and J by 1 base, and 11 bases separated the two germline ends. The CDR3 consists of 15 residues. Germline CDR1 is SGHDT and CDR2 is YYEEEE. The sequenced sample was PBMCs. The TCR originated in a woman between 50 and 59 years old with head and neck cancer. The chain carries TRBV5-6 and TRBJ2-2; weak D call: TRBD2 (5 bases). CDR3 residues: CASSPRAKNTGELFF. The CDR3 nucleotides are TGTGCCAGCAGCCCGAGGGCTAAGAACACCGGGGAGCTGTTTTTT.